The source of this TCR beta chain is a study of post-analysis software for immune sequencing data. In the study overall: Relapsing-remitting, secondary progressive and progressive-relapsing courses of multiple sclerosis were included. General observations from the study: Comparison of patients with controls showed a handful of TRBV segments more frequent in patients, TRBV5-6, TRBV5-1 and TRBV20-1 among them. A significant reduction in normalized Chao1 diversity was observed in multiple sclerosis patients versus controls. Samples made in the same batch grouped tightly together by F measure.

Germline V CDR1 and CDR2: LGHDT, YNNKEL (reference sequence). The CDR3 is 13 amino acids. Trimming took 4 bases from V and 5 from J, leaving 8 bases between them. Researchers reported that TCR beta cDNA libraries carried unique molecular identifiers. A single record per CDR3 protein comes from TCRdb applying MiXCR to the PCR reads. The sample consists of 380,000 or so distinct CDR3 sequences, 30% to 45% of them appearing once. This clonotype has only a few counts. Its matching antigen is unknown. Sequencing input: blood. The chain uses TRBV3-1 and TRBJ2-2; possibly TRBD1 for D (6 bases). This TCR was sampled from a girl aged 5-17 years with multiple sclerosis. This chain's CDR3 is CASSRTGTGELFF. CDR3 bases: TGTGCCAGCAGCCGAACAGGGACCGGGGAGCTGTTTTTT.